The next 32 T cell receptor beta chains were all read from a single sample in a study of blood T cell repertoires in COVID-19. TCRdb's copy holds only in-frame clones and misses some; the assay was immunoSEQ multiplex PCR. This sample yields tens of thousands of clones, of which around 84% are seen a single time; roughly two fifths belongs to the top ten. The sequencing input was peripheral blood. The source is a human donor in a cohort sampled during active COVID-19.

The chain employs TRBV7-9 and TRBJ2-3, with a weak D call TRBD2 (5 bases). Germline lookup yields CDR1 SEHNR and CDR2 FQNEAQ (reference sequence). This CDR3 has 14 residues. Trimming stripped 3 bases from V and 0 bases from J, with 7 bases between. CDR3 in amino acids: CASSFGISTDTQYF. CDR3 nucleotides: TGTGCCAGCAGCTTCGGGATTAGCACAGATACGCAGTATTTT. Variable domain in full (rest from reference TRBV7-9 and TRBJ2-3): DTGVSQNPRHKITKRGQNVTFRCDPISEHNRLYWYRQTLGQGPEFLTYFQNEAQLEKSRLLSDRFSAERPKGSFSTLEIQRTEQGDSAMYLCASSFGISTDTQYFGPGTRLTVL.

The V call is TRBV2, the J call TRBJ2-2; perhaps TRBD2 as D (5 bases). CDR1 is SNHLY, CDR2 FYNNEI, per germline. This CDR3 has 14 residues. V lost 8 bases, J lost 0 bases, and 10 bases lay in between. The CDR3 here is CASRGKPNTGELFF. DNA for the CDR3: TGTGCCAGCCGGGGAAAGCCGAACACCGGGGAGCTGTTTTTT.

The CDR3 protein is CASSLPTDGYTF. As DNA, the CDR3 is TGTGCCAGCAGTTTACCGACAGACGGCTACACCTTC. This chain connects TRBV28 to TRBJ1-2, with TRBD1 as a possible D gene (5 bases). The germline V and J ends were trimmed by 2 bases and 8 bases, with 9 bases remaining between them. CDR3 length: 12 residues. The germline CDR1 and CDR2 sequences are MDHEN and SYDVKM.

V and J are TRBV4-2 and TRBJ2-3; 13 bases fit TRBD2. The CDR3 length is 17 residues. Germline assignment: CDR1 LGHNA and CDR2 YNFKEQ. V shed 4 bases and J 8 bases; nucleotides not matched to a gene: 12. The CDR3 region is CASSRRVTSGGAVTQYF. The CDR3 DNA follows: TGTGCCAGCAGCCGACGGGTTACTAGCGGGGGGGCAGTTACGCAGTATTTT.

V and J are TRBV6-5 and TRBJ1-4; the D gene is possibly TRBD1 (6 bases). From germline, CDR1 is MNHEY and CDR2 SVGAGI. V was cut by 6 bases and J by 3 bases, with 11 bases left in between. The CDR3 totals 14 residues. The CDR3 region has the DNA TGTGCCAGCAGGGCTTGGGGGCCTAATGAAAAACTGTTTTTT. Translating gives CASRAWGPNEKLFF.

In this sample, this clone turned up a few times. The rearrangement joins TRBV15 to TRBJ1-3, with D perhaps TRBD1 (5 bases). The ends were cut back, 0 bases at V and 2 bases at J, with 11 bases in the middle. Germline-derived CDR1 and CDR2 are LNHNV and YYDKDF (reference sequence). The CDR3 has 16 residues. The chain's CDR3 is CATSRDPGLTGNTIYF. The CDR3 nucleotides are TGTGCCACCAGCAGAGATCCGGGACTCACTGGAAACACCATATATTTT.

The chain has TRBV5-1 and TRBJ2-2; 7 bases map to TRBD1. The ends lost 0 bases at V and 0 bases at J; junction bases unmatched: 2. The CDR3 has 16 residues. Germline V gene data show CDR1 as SGHRS and CDR2 as YFSETQ. CDR3 amino acids: CASSLDTGANTGELFF. CDR3 bases: TGCGCCAGCAGCTTGGATACAGGGGCGAACACCGGGGAGCTGTTTTTT.

V usage is TRBV5-4 and J usage is TRBJ2-1, with TRBD2 matching over 9 bases. Germline loops: CDR1 SGHNT, CDR2 YYREEE (reference sequence). The CDR3 covers 16 residues. V was pared by 2 bases and J by 10 bases, with 13 bases of the junction left unmatched. This CDR3 reads CASSLSAGGLGMEQFF. CDR3 coding DNA: TGTGCCAGCAGCTTATCTGCGGGGGGGCTGGGAATGGAGCAGTTCTTC.

The chain joins TRBV19 to TRBJ1-6, with TRBD1 matching over 8 bases. The CDR3 consists of 15 residues. Looked up from germline, CDR1 is LNHDA and CDR2 is SQIVND (reference sequence). J lost 5 bases, V lost 6 bases, and 6 bases had no gene match. The CDR3 spells CASSPDRGDNSPLHF. In nucleotides, the CDR3 is TGTGCCAGTAGCCCTGACAGGGGAGATAATTCACCCCTCCACTTT.

The sample holds one count of this clone. V usage is TRBV18 and J usage is TRBJ1-5, with TRBD1 matching over 7 bases. Germline CDR1 reads KGHSH; CDR2 reads LQKENI. The CDR3 extends over 14 amino acids. With V trimmed by 6 bases and J by 6 bases, 8 bases remained unmatched. The CDR3 DNA reads TGTGCCAGCTCCTACGACAGGGCAAGTCAGCCCCAGCATTTT. Protein product: CASSYDRASQPQHF.

The chain has TRBV7-2 and TRBJ1-5; D is possibly TRBD1 (5 bases). The germline V and J ends were trimmed by 5 bases and 9 bases, with 17 bases remaining between them. The CDR3 is made up of 14 amino acids. Germline V lookup: CDR1 SGHTA, CDR2 FQGNSA. The CDR3 DNA sequence: TGTGCCAGCAGCCCGGGGGACCACGCGCGGCCCCAGCATTTT. As protein: CASSPGDHARPQHF. The full variable domain, its missing parts supplied by reference TRBV7-2 and TRBJ1-5, is GAGVSQSPSNKVTEKGKDVELRCDPISGHTALYWYRQSLGQGLEFLIYFQGNSAPDKSGLPSDRFSAERTGGSVSTLTIQRTQQEDSAVYLCASSPGDHARPQHFGDGTRLSIL.

The rearrangement uses TRBV30 and TRBJ1-1; 7 bases fit TRBD1. V gave up 0 bases and J gave up 4 bases; unmatched junction bases: 11. Germline CDR1 reads GTSNPN; CDR2 reads SVGIG (reference sequence). The CDR3 covers 16 residues. CDR3 DNA: TGTGCCTGGAGTGTAGGTCCGGGAGGGGGCATCACTGAAGCTTTCTTT. This translates into CAWSVGPGGGITEAFF. Full variable domain (outside the CDR3, taken from reference TRBV30 and TRBJ1-1): SQTIHQWPATLVQPVGSPLSLECTVEGTSNPNLYWYRQAAGRGLQLLFYSVGIGQISSEVPQNLSASRPQDRQFILSSKKLLLSDSGFYLCAWSVGPGGGITEAFFGQGTRLTVV.

V usage is TRBV11-3 and J usage is TRBJ2-5; 9 nucleotides line up with TRBD2. This CDR3 spans 16 amino acids. Unmatched junction bases numbered 9, after V lost 5 bases and J lost 2 bases. Germline values: CDR1 SGHNT, CDR2 YENEEA. The CDR3 sequence is CASSHDSGGLQETQYF. CDR3 DNA: TGTGCCAGCAGCCACGATAGCGGGGGTTTACAAGAGACCCAGTACTTC.

The chain employs TRBV11-2 and TRBJ2-7; TRBD1 aligns across 7 bases. Germline V lookup: CDR1 SGHAT, CDR2 FQNNGV. The CDR3 covers 13 residues. V shed 1 base and J 4 bases; nucleotides not matched to a gene: 1. This CDR3 reads CASSLATGYEQYV. In nucleotides, the CDR3 is TGTGCCAGCAGCTTAGCGACAGGGTACGAGCAGTACGTC.

This sequence joins TRBV27 and TRBJ1-4; D gene uncertain. From germline, CDR1 is MNHEY and CDR2 SMNVEV (reference sequence). V lost 3 bases and J lost 8, with 19 bases in between. This CDR3 region has 16 residues. CDR3 residues: CASSLIQTPSAEKLFF. The DNA for the CDR3 is TGTGCCAGCAGTTTGATACAGACTCCTAGCGCCGAAAAACTGTTTTTT.

The rearrangement joins TRBV6-1 to TRBJ1-3, with unresolved D. The CDR3 extends over 17 amino acids. In germline, CDR1 is MNHNS, CDR2 SASEGT. V shed 0 bases and J shed 1 base, with 13 bases lying between them. The CDR3 DNA is TGTGCCAGCAGTGAAGCAGAAGGGAGCAGTTCTGGAAACACCATATATTTT. Its protein product is CASSEAEGSSSGNTIYF.

The chain carries TRBV5-1 and TRBJ2-1; TRBD2 matches 7 bases. Germline loops: CDR1 SGHRS, CDR2 YFSETQ. Losses at the gene ends were 2 bases for V and 1 base for J; bases not matched to a gene: 3. The CDR3 runs 15 residues. CDR3 in DNA: TGCGCCAGCAGCTTAGGCGGGGGATCCTACAATGAGCAGTTCTTC. This encodes CASSLGGGSYNEQFF.

The J gene is TRBJ1-5, the V gene TRBV5-4; TRBD1 matches 7 bases. The ends lost 0 bases at V and 9 bases at J; junction bases unmatched: 9. Germline CDR1 reads SGHNT; CDR2 reads YYREEE (reference sequence). The CDR3 contains 15 residues. Here the CDR3 reads CASSLDRGHTSPQHF. CDR3 DNA sequence: TGTGCCAGCAGCTTGGACAGGGGCCACACGTCGCCCCAGCATTTT.

This chain connects TRBV7-2 to TRBJ2-7; tentatively, D is TRBD1 (5 bases). The CDR3 runs to 13 residues. The germline V and J ends were trimmed by 0 bases and 7 bases, with 10 bases remaining between them. From germline, CDR1 is SGHTA and CDR2 FQGNSA. The CDR3, as DNA: TGTGCCAGCAGCTTAGCAGGGGTAGGGGAGCAGTACGTC. It codes for CASSLAGVGEQYV.

The chain links TRBV18 to TRBJ2-3; D might be TRBD2 (6 bases). Per the germline V gene, CDR1 is KGHSH and CDR2 is LQKENI. The CDR3 runs 15 residues. The germline V and J ends were trimmed by 4 bases and 1 base, with 12 bases remaining between them. The CDR3 region has the DNA TGTGCCAGCTCACTCGGGGCGGGGCGCACAGATACGCAGTATTTT. Encoded protein: CASSLGAGRTDTQYF.

About this clone itself: At one end the junction does not follow the germline gene, possibly because of a read error. The chain combines TRBV19 with TRBJ1-3, with D possibly being TRBD1 (6 bases). Per the germline V gene, CDR1 is LNHDA and CDR2 is SQIVND (reference sequence). CDR3 length: 16 amino acids. In DNA form, the CDR3 reads TGTGCCAGTAAAGAGGGACACCAGATCTCTGGAAACACCATAAATTTT. As protein: CASKEGHQISGNTINF.

A remark on this clone: The sample contains more than one DNA sequence encoding this CDR3. The chain employs TRBV18 and TRBJ1-3, with TRBD1 identical over 10 bases. Unmatched junction bases numbered 3, after V lost 3 bases and J lost 1 base. The germline gives CDR1 KGHSH, CDR2 LQKENI. The CDR3 is made up of 16 amino acids. The CDR3 sequence: CASSPGTGDSGNTIYF. In nucleotides, the CDR3 is TGTGCCAGCTCACCCGGGACAGGGGATTCTGGAAACACCATATATTTT.

V and J are TRBV6-2 or TRBV6-3 and TRBJ1-2; 7 bases line up with TRBD1. The CDR3 length is 14 residues. Germline V gene sequence: CDR1 MNHEY, CDR2 SVGEGT. The junction had 6 bases not matched to a gene; V was cut back by 5 bases and J by 3 bases. Here the CDR3 reads CASSGDRAYYGYTF. CDR3 sequence (DNA): TGTGCCAGCAGTGGCGACAGGGCTTACTATGGCTACACCTTC.

This rearrangement joins TRBV7-2 to TRBJ2-3, with TRBD2 matching over 9 bases. Germline V gene lookup returns CDR1 SGHTA and CDR2 FQGNSA. The CDR3 has 15 amino acids. The trim removed 5 bases at V and 3 bases at J, leaving 6 bases unmatched. CDR3 region: CASSRTSVGTDTQYF. The CDR3 DNA sequence: TGTGCCAGCAGCCGGACTAGCGTAGGGACAGATACGCAGTATTTT.

The genes are TRBV2 and TRBJ2-3; weak D call: TRBD2 (6 bases). The ends were cut back, 1 base at V and 8 bases at J, with 16 bases in the middle. Germline V gene data show CDR1 as SNHLY and CDR2 as FYNNEI. The CDR3 sequence is 15 residues long. The CDR3 sequence: CASSEGYQLAGTQYF. In DNA, the CDR3 is TGTGCCAGCAGTGAAGGCTACCAACTAGCCGGTACGCAGTATTTT. The full variable domain, rest sourced from reference TRBV2 and TRBJ2-3, is EPEVTQTPSHQVTQMGQEVILRCVPISNHLYFYWYRQILGQKVEFLVSFYNNEISEKSEIFDDQFSVERPDGSNFTLKIRSTKLEDSAMYFCASSEGYQLAGTQYFGPGTRLTVL.

The chain has TRBV7-7 and TRBJ2-1; 8 bases agree with TRBD1. V lost 5 bases to trimming and J lost 1 base; unmatched junction nucleotides: 4. Looked up from germline, CDR1 is SSHAT and CDR2 is FNYEAQ (reference sequence). This CDR3 has 15 residues. The CDR3 DNA sequence: TGTGCCAGCAGCCAGGACAGGGTTTCCTACAATGAGCAGTTCTTC. Protein product: CASSQDRVSYNEQFF.

The chain combines TRBV7-9 with TRBJ1-1; D remains ambiguous. The CDR3 contains 14 residues. Trimming stripped 2 bases from V and 3 bases from J, with 10 bases between. Germline CDR1 and CDR2: SEHNR and FQNEAQ (reference sequence). This CDR3 reads CASSLSRDDTEAFF. CDR3 nucleotides: TGTGCCAGCAGCTTAAGCCGGGATGACACTGAAGCTTTCTTT.

The chain is built from TRBV7-9 and TRBJ1-2, with D maybe TRBD1 (6 bases). Per germline, CDR1 SEHNR and CDR2 FQNEAQ (reference sequence). With 2 bases removed from V and 3 bases from J, the gap between germline ends came to 10 bases. The CDR3 spans 14 residues. Here the CDR3 reads CASSLLGGDYGYTF. The CDR3 nucleotides are TGTGCCAGCAGCTTACTAGGGGGGGACTATGGCTACACCTTC.

The genes are TRBV24-1 and TRBJ2-3; TRBD1 aligns across 8 bases. There are 14 residues in the CDR3. Trimming at V came to 4 bases and at J to 8 bases, leaving 7 bases not matched to a gene. Germline CDR1 is KGHDR and CDR2 is SFDVKD. CDR3 in DNA: TGTGCCACCAGTGACTCAGGGGGCACGGTTACGCAGTATTTT. It translates to CATSDSGGTVTQYF.

V gene TRBV6-6 combines with J gene TRBJ2-6, with 9 bases fitting TRBD1. The V gene end was trimmed by 4 bases and the J gene end by 1 base; junction bases not matched to a gene: 2. The CDR3 length is 16 residues. Germline V lookup: CDR1 MNHNY, CDR2 SVGAGI (reference sequence). Here the CDR3 DNA reads TGTGCCAGCAGTTTACAGGGGGCATCTGGGGCCAACGTCCTGACTTTC. This codes for CASSLQGASGANVLTF.

The J gene is TRBJ2-1, the V gene TRBV5-1, with 8 bases fitting TRBD2. Germline V gene data show CDR1 as SGHRS and CDR2 as YFSETQ. CDR3 length: 15 amino acids. J lost 4 bases, V lost 0 bases, and 3 bases had no gene match. Here the CDR3 DNA reads TGCGCCAGCAGCTTGGGACTAGCGCTTTACAATGAGCAGTTCTTC. Its translation is CASSLGLALYNEQFF.

The V call is TRBV11-2, the J call TRBJ1-1, with 8 positions matching TRBD1. CDR3 length equals 15 residues. V shed 5 bases, J shed 1 base, and the junction held 6 bases outside the gene matches. Germline assignment: CDR1 SGHAT and CDR2 FQNNGV. In DNA, the CDR3 is TGTGCCAGCAGCCCGTGGACAGGGACGAACACTGAAGCTTTCTTT. It specifies CASSPWTGTNTEAFF.